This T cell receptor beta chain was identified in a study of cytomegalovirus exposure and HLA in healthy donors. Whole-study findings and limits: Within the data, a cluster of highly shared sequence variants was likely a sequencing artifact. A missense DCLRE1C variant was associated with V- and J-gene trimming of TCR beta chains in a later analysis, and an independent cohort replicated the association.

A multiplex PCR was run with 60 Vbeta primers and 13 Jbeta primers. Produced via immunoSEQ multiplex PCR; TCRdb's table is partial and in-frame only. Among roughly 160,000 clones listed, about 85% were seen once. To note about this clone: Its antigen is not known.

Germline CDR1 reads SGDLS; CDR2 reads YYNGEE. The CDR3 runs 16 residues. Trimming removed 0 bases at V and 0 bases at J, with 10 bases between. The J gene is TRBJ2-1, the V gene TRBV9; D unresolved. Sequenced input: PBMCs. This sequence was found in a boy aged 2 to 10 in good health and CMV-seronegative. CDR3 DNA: TGTGCCAGCAGCGTAGGAGTAGAATTCTCCTACAATGAGCAGTTCTTC. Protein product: CASSVGVEFSYNEQFF.